A single TCR beta chain is shown here with its context. Its matching antigen is unknown. This specimen belongs to a study of early T cells in non-severe SARS-CoV-2 infection. Study details: Unpaired chains resulted from sequencing bulk RNA of unsorted whole blood.

Individual cDNA molecules carried attached unique molecular identifiers. Via MiXCR, TCRdb re-called the 5' RACE reads, giving one row per CDR3 protein. The sample has approximately 80,000 distinct CDR3 sequences, approximately 11% seen once. Points from the study as a whole: A preference for anti-spike CD8 responses marked VDJdb matching, which missed private and CD4 specificities.

Sample: whole blood, taken at baseline. This receptor was taken from an adult who was a healthcare worker with PCR-confirmed SARS-CoV-2 infection or an uninfected control (not recorded which).

This chain's CDR3 is CASSLTSGELDTQYF. The CDR3 region has the DNA TGTGCCAGCAGCTTAACTAGCGGGGAATTAGATACGCAGTATTTT. The chain uses TRBV7-8 and TRBJ2-3, with TRBD2 matching over 10 bases. CDR3 size: 15 residues. CDR1 is SGHVS and CDR2 is FQNEAQ in the germline V gene. V trimming: 2 bases; J trimming: 5 bases; junction bases outside the gene matches: 4.